This entry describes one TCR beta chain. The antigen is undetermined. People whose metastatic non-small-cell lung cancer was chemo-refractory got focal radiation along with CTLA-4 blockade by ipilimumab. The data stem from a study of radiotherapy plus CTLA-4 blockade in lung cancer. Whole-study context: With 31% of patients having disease control, objective responses were seen in approximately 18%. General study findings and limits: Blood-borne expansion of tumor-derived TCR clones followed radiotherapy plus ipilimumab. Dynamics of early blood T cell clones, together with interferon-beta, were reportedly the best predictors of response.

Data came from immunoSEQ multiplex PCR; TCRdb stores just in-frame clones and leaves some out. This table holds approximately 94,000 clones, roughly 85% found once. The source of this sequence is a human donor with non-small cell lung cancer that progressed on radiotherapy plus ipilimumab. This specimen consisted of peripheral blood, obtained from a patient treated with radiotherapy plus ipilimumab.

This CDR3 is CASTRTSGSGNEQFF. CDR3 coding DNA: TGTGCCAGTACCAGGACTAGCGGGAGCGGTAATGAGCAGTTCTTC. The chain carries TRBV19 and TRBJ2-1; 13 bases agree with TRBD2. The CDR3 contains 15 residues. V trimming: 7 bases; J trimming: 7 bases; junction bases outside the gene matches: 7. Germline CDR1 LNHDA, CDR2 SQIVND (reference sequence).